In its sample, the clone carrying this TCR beta chain was seen once. Authors of the study amplified TCR beta CDR3 regions from RNA transcripts. HTBI primers drove first-round RT-PCR of the TCR CDR3. TCRdb used MiXCR to reprocess the multiplex PCR reads, holding one entry per CDR3 protein. The sample carries just over 550,000 distinct CDR3 sequences, approximately 44% recorded once. The CDR3 has 10 residues. In germline, CDR1 is MGHDK, CDR2 SYGVNS. Trimming removed 3 bases from V and 9 bases from J, with 6 bases in between. This sample was included in a study of T cells in Graves' hyperthyroidism and ophthalmopathy.

This TCR was recovered from a young woman with Graves' hyperthyroidism. The rearrangement uses TRBV25-1 and TRBJ2-7; no clear D. Sequencing was performed on peripheral blood or thyroid tissue (not recorded which). The CDR3 DNA sequence: TGTGCCAGCAGTGATTTTGGGCAGTACTTC. This gives the protein CASSDFGQYF.